This T cell receptor (beta chain) derives from a study of cytomegalovirus exposure and HLA in healthy donors. Turning to the study itself: A prior study identified 117 million unique TCR beta sequences from about 179 million T cells.

Notes on the study in general: With high specificity and sensitivity, the classifier reportedly diagnosed cytomegalovirus status. The study reported that TCR beta sequences accurately predicted HLA-A and HLA-B alleles in most subjects.

The V end lost 5 bases, the J end lost 3 bases, and 20 bases lay between the germline ends. The CDR3 is made up of 17 amino acids. Germline V gene lookup returns CDR1 SGHTA and CDR2 FQGNSA. As concerns this clone: Antigen specificity is unknown.

Unrecorded immune exposure was likely among donors, who were nominally healthy when sampled. In the PCR, 60 Vbeta and 13 Jbeta primers were used. Clones were read by immunoSEQ multiplex PCR, and TCRdb kept only the in-frame ones, dropping some. This sample has roughly 190,000 clones; 70% to 75% occur once, and the top ten carry 4.5% to 5.5%. Sequencing was performed on PBMCs. This receptor was identified in a young man in good health and CMV-seropositive. The chain employs TRBV7-2 and TRBJ1-5; D unclear. CDR3 DNA: TGTGCCAGCAGCATAAACGGAGGAGGAGGGAACAATCAGCCCCAGCATTTT. It yields the protein CASSINGGGGNNQPQHF.